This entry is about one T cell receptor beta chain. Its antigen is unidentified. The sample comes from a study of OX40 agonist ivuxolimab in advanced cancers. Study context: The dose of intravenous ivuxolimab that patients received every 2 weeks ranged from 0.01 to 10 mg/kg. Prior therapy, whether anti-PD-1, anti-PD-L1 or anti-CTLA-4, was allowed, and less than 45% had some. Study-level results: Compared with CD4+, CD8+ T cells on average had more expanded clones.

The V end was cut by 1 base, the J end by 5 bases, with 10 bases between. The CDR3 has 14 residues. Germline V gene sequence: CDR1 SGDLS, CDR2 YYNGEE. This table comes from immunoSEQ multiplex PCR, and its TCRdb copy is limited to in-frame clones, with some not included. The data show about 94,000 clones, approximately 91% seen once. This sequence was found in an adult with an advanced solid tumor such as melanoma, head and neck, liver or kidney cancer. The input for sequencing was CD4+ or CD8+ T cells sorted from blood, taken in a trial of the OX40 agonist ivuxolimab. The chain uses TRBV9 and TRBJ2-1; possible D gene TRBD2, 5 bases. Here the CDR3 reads CASSVLLADNEQFF. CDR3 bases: TGTGCCAGCAGCGTACTCCTAGCCGACAATGAGCAGTTCTTC. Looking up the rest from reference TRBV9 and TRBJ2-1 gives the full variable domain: DSGVTQTPKHLITATGQRVTLRCSPRSGDLSVYWYQQSLDQGLQFLIQYYNGEERAKGNILERFSAQQFPDLHSELNLSSLELGDSALYFCASSVLLADNEQFFGPGTRLTVL.